These 14 T cell receptor beta chains were all obtained from the same sample, sequenced in a study of T-cell memory formation after mild COVID-19. One entry per CDR3 protein results from TCRdb running MiXCR on the 5' RACE reads. The sample records roughly 600,000 distinct CDR3 sequences, more than 15% being singletons. Sequenced material: PBMCs or a T cell subset sorted from them (not recorded which). The receptors were sampled from an adult woman who had mild COVID-19 (a few samples of this study predate the infection). Cell type and time point are not known.

There are a few counts of this clonotype. CDR3 DNA: TGTGCCATCAGTGTCGCAGGGGGCGAGCAGTACTTC. Translated, it gives CAISVAGGEQYF. The rearrangement joins TRBV10-3 to TRBJ2-7; 7 bases fit TRBD1. Germline CDR1 reads ENHRY; CDR2 reads SYGVKD. The V gene end was trimmed by 4 bases and the J gene end by 6 bases; junction bases not matched to a gene: 3. This CDR3 region has 12 residues.

The genes are TRBV12-3 or TRBV12-4 and TRBJ2-3; TRBD2 matches 10 bases. Germline trimming cut 6 bases from V and 4 bases from J; bases unmatched to any gene: 4. The CDR3 consists of 14 residues. The CDR3 nucleotides read TGTGCCAGCAGCCTTCTAGCGGGGGCAGATACGCAGTATTTT. Translation gives CASSLLAGADTQYF.

This clonotype occurred a few times. The chain's CDR3 is CASSSRIPEQETQYF. CDR3 nucleotides: TGTGCCAGCAGCTCGAGGATTCCAGAGCAAGAGACCCAGTACTTC. This sequence joins TRBV5-5 and TRBJ2-5; no definite D call. The V gene's germline CDR1 is SGHKS and CDR2 YYEKEE (reference sequence). The ends were cut back, 3 bases at V and 2 bases at J, with 14 bases in the middle. This CDR3 is 15 amino acids long. The full variable domain, in which reference TRBV5-5 and TRBJ2-5 provide the parts outside the CDR3, is DAGVTQSPTHLIKTRGQQVTLRCSPISGHKSVSWYQQVLGQGPQFIFQYYEKEERGRGNFPDRFSARQFPNYSSELNVNALLLGDSALYLCASSSRIPEQETQYFGPGTRLLVL.

This clonotype was seen ten or more times. The V call is TRBV4-3, the J call TRBJ2-7; a possible D gene is TRBD1 (5 bases). Germline V CDR1 and CDR2: LGHNA, YSLEER. V was pared by 0 bases and J by 6 bases, with 12 bases between. There are 14 residues in the CDR3. The CDR3 sequence is CASSQDSRVSEQYF. The CDR3 DNA sequence: TGCGCCAGCAGCCAAGATTCCAGGGTCAGCGAGCAGTACTTC.

This clonotype was found a few times. The CDR3 region is CASSKMPTVSGANVLTF. The CDR3 nucleotides read TGCGCCAGCAGCAAGATGCCGACGGTCTCTGGGGCCAACGTCCTGACTTTC. This chain links TRBV4-1 with TRBJ2-6; no definite D call. This CDR3 is 17 amino acids long. V was trimmed by 5 bases and J by 0 bases, leaving 14 bases between them. Germline loops: CDR1 MGHRA, CDR2 YSYEKL.

This clonotype was picked up many times. V usage is TRBV18 and J usage is TRBJ2-3, with D hard to call. Trimming cost V 3 bases and J 1 base, with 8 bases left between them. The CDR3 extends over 14 amino acids. The germline V gene has CDR1 KGHSH and CDR2 LQKENI. For the CDR3, the DNA is TGTGCCAGCTCACCGGCTGTTCGCACAGATACGCAGTATTTT. Protein product: CASSPAVRTDTQYF.

V is TRBV11-2 and J is TRBJ2-1; D is perhaps TRBD2 (5 bases). This CDR3 is built from 14 residues. Germline V gene data show CDR1 as SGHAT and CDR2 as FQNNGV. The V end was cut by 5 bases, the J end by 3 bases, with 11 bases between. The CDR3 loop reads CASSALTSYNEQFF. CDR3 coding DNA: TGTGCCAGCAGCGCACTCACTAGCTACAATGAGCAGTTCTTC.

This clonotype was seen repeatedly, ten times or more. The chain employs TRBV12-3 or TRBV12-4 and TRBJ1-6, with 9 bases identical to TRBD1. CDR3 size: 14 residues. V gave up 6 bases and J gave up 7 bases; unmatched junction bases: 4. The CDR3 coding sequence is TGTGCCAGCAGCTCGGGGACAGGGAATTCACCCCTCCACTTT. This translates into CASSSGTGNSPLHF.

J is TRBJ2-5 and V is TRBV9, with 9 bases fitting TRBD2. J gave up 0 bases and V 1 base, and 7 bases lay outside the gene matches. The CDR3 contains 17 residues. Germline assignment: CDR1 SGDLS and CDR2 YYNGEE. The CDR3 region has the DNA TGTGCCAGCAGCGTATCACAGCGGGGGGAGTACCAAGAGACCCAGTACTTC. It is translated as CASSVSQRGEYQETQYF.

This clonotype showed up just a few times. The CDR3 nucleotides read TGTGCCAGCAGCTTGTATGGGACACTGAGCTCCTACGAGCAGTACTTC. Protein: CASSLYGTLSSYEQYF. The rearrangement links TRBV13 to TRBJ2-7; D may be TRBD1 (6 bases). V lost 3 bases and J lost 0, with 15 bases in between. This CDR3 region has 16 residues. The germline V gene encodes CDR1 PRHDT and CDR2 FYEKMQ (reference sequence).

This chain's CDR3 is CASSQSDGGYGYTF. In DNA, the CDR3 is TGTGCCAGCAGCCAATCGGACGGGGGGTATGGCTACACCTTC. The genes are TRBV3-1 and TRBJ1-2; TRBD1 might be the D (5 bases). Germline CDR1 reads LGHDT; CDR2 reads YNNKEL (reference sequence). The CDR3 covers 14 residues. Trimming took 2 bases from V and 5 from J, leaving 12 bases between them.

This clonotype was seen more than once but under ten times. The CDR3 protein is CASSLPGDNSPLHF. As DNA, the CDR3 is TGTGCCAGCAGTTTACCGGGGGATAATTCACCCCTCCACTTT. The rearrangement joins TRBV27 to TRBJ1-6; possibly TRBD1 for D (5 bases). CDR3 length: 14 residues. V lost 2 bases, J lost 5 bases, and 7 bases lay in between. CDR1 is MNHEY, CDR2 SMNVEV, per germline (reference sequence).

The chain couples TRBV29-1 to TRBJ1-1; D is perhaps TRBD1 (6 bases). V lost 6 bases to trimming and J lost 0 bases, with 14 bases between them. The CDR3 length is 14 residues. Germline V gene data show CDR1 as SQVTM and CDR2 as ANQGSEA. The CDR3 spells CSVPRGGLNTEAFF. Here the CDR3 DNA reads TGCAGCGTCCCCCGGGGGGGCTTGAACACTGAAGCTTTCTTT. Full variable domain (missing parts from reference TRBV29-1 and TRBJ1-1): SAVISQKPSRDICQRGTSLTIQCQVDSQVTMMFWYRQQPGQSLTLIATANQGSEATYESGFVIDKFPISRPNLTFSTLTVSNMSPEDSSIYLCSVPRGGLNTEAFFGQGTRLTVV.

CDR3 protein: CASSLARGHEQFF. In nucleotides, the CDR3 is TGTGCCAGCAGCTTAGCAAGGGGCCATGAGCAGTTCTTC. The chain carries TRBV7-8 and TRBJ2-1; tentatively, D is TRBD1 (5 bases). Germline assignment: CDR1 SGHVS and CDR2 FQNEAQ. V shed 0 bases and J shed 8 bases, with 8 bases lying between them. The CDR3 runs to 13 residues.